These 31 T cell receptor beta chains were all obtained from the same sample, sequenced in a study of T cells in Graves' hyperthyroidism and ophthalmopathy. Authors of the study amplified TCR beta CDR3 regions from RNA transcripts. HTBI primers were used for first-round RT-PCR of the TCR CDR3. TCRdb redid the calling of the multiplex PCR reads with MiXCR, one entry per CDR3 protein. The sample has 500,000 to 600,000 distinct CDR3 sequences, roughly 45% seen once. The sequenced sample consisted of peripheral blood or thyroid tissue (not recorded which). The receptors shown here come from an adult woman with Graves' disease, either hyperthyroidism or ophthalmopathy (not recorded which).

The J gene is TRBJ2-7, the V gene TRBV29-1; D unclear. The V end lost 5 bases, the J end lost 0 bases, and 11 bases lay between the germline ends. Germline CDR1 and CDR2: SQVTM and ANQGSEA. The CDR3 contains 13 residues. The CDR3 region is CSVTTESSYEQYF. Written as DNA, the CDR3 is TGCAGCGTTACCACTGAGAGCTCCTACGAGCAGTACTTC.

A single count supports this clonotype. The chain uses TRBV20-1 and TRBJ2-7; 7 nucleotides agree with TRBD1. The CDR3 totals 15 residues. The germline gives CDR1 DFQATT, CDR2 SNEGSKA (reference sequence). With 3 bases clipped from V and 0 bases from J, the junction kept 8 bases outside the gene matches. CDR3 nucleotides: TGCAGTGCTAGGGACTTTCGGGACAGCTCCTACGAGCAGTACTTC. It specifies CSARDFRDSSYEQYF.

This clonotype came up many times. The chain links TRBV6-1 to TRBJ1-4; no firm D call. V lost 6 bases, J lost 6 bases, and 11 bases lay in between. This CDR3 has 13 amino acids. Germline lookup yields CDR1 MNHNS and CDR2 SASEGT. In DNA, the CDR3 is TGTGCCAGCAGCAAGAGGGAGGATGAAAAACTGTTTTTT. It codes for CASSKREDEKLFF.

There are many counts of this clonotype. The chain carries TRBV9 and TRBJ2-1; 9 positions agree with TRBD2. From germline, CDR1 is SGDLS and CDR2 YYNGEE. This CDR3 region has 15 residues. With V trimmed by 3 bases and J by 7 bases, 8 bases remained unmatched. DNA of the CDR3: TGTGCCAGCAGCGCTGCTGCGGGAGGGGAGAATGAGCAGTTCTTC. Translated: CASSAAAGGENEQFF.

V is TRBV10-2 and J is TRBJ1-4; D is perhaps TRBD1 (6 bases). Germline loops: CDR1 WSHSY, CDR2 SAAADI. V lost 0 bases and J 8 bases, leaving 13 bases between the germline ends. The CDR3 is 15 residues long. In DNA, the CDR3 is TGCGCCAGCAGTGAGTCCGGGGGCTTTGACGAAAAACTGTTTTTT. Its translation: CASSESGGFDEKLFF.

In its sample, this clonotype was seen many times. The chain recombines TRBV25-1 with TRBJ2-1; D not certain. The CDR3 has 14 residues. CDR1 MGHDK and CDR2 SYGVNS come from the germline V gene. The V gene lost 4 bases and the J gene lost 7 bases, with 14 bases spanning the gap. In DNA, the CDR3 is TGTGCCAGCAGTGCTCGGTTAAGCTGGAATGAGCAGTTCTTC. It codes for CASSARLSWNEQFF.

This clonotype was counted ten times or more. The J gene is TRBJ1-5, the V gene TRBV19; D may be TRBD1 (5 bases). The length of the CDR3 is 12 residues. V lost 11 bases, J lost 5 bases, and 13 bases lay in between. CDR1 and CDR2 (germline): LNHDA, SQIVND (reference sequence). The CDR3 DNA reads TGTGCCTCGGGGACGCGCGATCAGCCCCAGCATTTT. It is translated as CASGTRDQPQHF.

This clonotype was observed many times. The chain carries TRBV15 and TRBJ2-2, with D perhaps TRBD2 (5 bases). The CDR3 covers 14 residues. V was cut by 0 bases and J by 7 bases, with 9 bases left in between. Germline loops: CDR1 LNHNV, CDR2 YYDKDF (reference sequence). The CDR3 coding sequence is TGTGCCACCAGCAGAGATGCTCGGGGCGGGGAGCTGTTTTTT. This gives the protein CATSRDARGGELFF.

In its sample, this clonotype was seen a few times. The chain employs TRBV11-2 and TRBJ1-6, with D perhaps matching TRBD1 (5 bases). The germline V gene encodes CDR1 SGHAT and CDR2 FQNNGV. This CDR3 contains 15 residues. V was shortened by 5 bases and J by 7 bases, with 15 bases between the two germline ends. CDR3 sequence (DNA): TGTGCCAGCAGCGTAAACAGGAGGGCGAATTCACCCCTCCACTTT. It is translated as CASSVNRRANSPLHF.

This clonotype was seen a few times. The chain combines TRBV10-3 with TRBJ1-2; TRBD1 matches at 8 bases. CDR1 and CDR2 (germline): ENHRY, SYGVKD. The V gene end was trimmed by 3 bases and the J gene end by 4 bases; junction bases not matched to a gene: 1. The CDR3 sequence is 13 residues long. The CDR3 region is CAISDRGLYGYTF. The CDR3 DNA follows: TGTGCCATCAGTGACAGGGGGCTCTATGGCTACACCTTC.

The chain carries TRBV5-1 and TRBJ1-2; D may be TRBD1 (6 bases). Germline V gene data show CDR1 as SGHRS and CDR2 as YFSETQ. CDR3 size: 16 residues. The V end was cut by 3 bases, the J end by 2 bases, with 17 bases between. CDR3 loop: CASSSRRGAINYGYTF. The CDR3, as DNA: TGCGCCAGCAGCTCCCGACGGGGGGCGATAAACTATGGCTACACCTTC.

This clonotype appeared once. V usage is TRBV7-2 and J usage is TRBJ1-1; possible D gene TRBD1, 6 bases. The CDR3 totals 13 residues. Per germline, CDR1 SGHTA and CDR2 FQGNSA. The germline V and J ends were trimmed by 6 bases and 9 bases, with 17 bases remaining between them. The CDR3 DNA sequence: TGTGCCAGCAGGGGCAGGGGAGGTCCGAAAGCTTTCTTT. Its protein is CASRGRGGPKAFF.

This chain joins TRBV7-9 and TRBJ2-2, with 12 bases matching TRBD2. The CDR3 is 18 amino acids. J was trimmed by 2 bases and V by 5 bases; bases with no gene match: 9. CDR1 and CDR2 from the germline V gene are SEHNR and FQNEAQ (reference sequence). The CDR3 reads CASSHRLAGALNTGELFF. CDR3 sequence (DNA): TGTGCCAGCAGCCACCGACTAGCGGGAGCCCTAAACACCGGGGAGCTGTTTTTT.

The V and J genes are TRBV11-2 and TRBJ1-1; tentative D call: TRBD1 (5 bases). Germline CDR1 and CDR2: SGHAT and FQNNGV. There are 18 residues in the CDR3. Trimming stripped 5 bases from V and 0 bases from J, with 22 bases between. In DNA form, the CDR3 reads TGTGCCAGCAGCCTGGACAAGGAAGACTGGAGTATGAACACTGAAGCTTTCTTT. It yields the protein CASSLDKEDWSMNTEAFF.

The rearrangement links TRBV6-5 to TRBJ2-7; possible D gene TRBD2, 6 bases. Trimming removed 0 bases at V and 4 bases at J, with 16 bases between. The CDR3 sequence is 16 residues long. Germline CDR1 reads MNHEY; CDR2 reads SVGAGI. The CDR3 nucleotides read TGTGCCAGCAGTTACTCGACCCCGGGAGAAGGGTACGAGCAGTACTTC. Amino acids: CASSYSTPGEGYEQYF.

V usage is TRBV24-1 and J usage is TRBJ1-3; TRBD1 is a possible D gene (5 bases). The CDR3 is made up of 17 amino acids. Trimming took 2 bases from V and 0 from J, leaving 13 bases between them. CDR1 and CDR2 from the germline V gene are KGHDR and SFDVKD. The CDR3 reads CATSDSAGGTSGNTIYF. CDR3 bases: TGTGCCACCAGTGATTCCGCGGGGGGAACCTCTGGAAACACCATATATTTT.

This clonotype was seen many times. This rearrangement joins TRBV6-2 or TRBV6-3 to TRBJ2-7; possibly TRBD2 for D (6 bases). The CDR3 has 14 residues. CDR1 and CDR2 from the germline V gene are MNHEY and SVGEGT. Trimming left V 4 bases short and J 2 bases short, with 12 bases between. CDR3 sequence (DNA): TGTGCCAGCAGTTCCGGACTACCTCCCTACGAGCAGTACTTC. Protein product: CASSSGLPPYEQYF.

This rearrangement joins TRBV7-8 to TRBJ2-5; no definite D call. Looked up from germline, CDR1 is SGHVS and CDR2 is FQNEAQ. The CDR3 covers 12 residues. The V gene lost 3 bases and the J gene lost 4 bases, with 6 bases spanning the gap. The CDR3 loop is CASSFSTETQYF. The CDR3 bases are TGTGCCAGCAGCTTCAGCACAGAGACCCAGTACTTC.

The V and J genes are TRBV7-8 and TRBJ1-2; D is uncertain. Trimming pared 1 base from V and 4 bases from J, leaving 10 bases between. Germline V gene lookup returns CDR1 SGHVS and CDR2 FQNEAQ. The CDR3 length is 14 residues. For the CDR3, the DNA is TGTGCCAGCAGCTTAGAAGGGATACGCTATGGCTACACCTTC. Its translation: CASSLEGIRYGYTF.

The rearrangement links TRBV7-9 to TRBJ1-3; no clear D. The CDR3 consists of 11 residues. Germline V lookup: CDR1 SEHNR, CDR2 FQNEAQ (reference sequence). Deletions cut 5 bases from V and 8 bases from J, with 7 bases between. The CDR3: CASSPGHTIYF. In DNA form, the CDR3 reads TGTGCCAGCAGCCCCGGACACACCATATATTTT.

The CDR3 region has the DNA TGTGCCATCAGGACGGGACAGGGGGCTGGGAATTATGGCTACACCTTC. This translates into CAIRTGQGAGNYGYTF. The V and J genes are TRBV10-3 and TRBJ1-2, with TRBD1 matching 12 bases. Trimming took 6 bases from V and 5 from J; bases not matched to a gene: 10. CDR1 and CDR2 (germline): ENHRY, SYGVKD. CDR3 length: 16 residues.

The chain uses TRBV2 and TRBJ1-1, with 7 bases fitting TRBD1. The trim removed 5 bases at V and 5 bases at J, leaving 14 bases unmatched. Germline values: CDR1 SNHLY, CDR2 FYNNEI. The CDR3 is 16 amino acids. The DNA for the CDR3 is TGTGCCAGCAGTAGGGACAGCGAGTGGAGGGAGACTGAAGCTTTCTTT. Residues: CASSRDSEWRETEAFF.

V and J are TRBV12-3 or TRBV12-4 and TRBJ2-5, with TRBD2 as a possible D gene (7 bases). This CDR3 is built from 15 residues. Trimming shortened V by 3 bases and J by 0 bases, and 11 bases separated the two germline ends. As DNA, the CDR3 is TGTGCCAGCAGTTTGGGAGGGGGATACCAAGAGACCCAGTACTTC. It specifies CASSLGGGYQETQYF.

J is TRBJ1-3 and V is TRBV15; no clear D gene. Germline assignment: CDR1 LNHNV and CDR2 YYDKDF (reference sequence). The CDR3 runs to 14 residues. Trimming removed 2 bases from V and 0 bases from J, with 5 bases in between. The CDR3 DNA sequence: TGTGCCACCAGCAGACCTCTCTCTGGAAACACCATATATTTT. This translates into CATSRPLSGNTIYF.

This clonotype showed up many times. CDR3 sequence reads: CASSLNTGGAEQYF. The CDR3 coding sequence is TGTGCCAGCAGCTTAAATACAGGGGGCGCCGAGCAGTACTTC. This chain connects TRBV5-8 to TRBJ2-7; 9 bases agree with TRBD1. The CDR3 is 14 residues long. Per germline, CDR1 SGHTS and CDR2 YDEGEE. J was trimmed by 6 bases and V by 2 bases; bases with no gene match: 6.

The chain's CDR3 is CASSFQQGSATQYF. CDR3 DNA sequence: TGTGCCAGCAGTTTTCAACAGGGGTCGGCGACCCAGTACTTC. The chain combines TRBV2 with TRBJ2-5; 7 bases match TRBD1. The CDR3 consists of 14 residues. CDR1 and CDR2 (germline): SNHLY, FYNNEI. Trimming removed 5 bases from V and 7 bases from J; junction bases left unmatched: 10.

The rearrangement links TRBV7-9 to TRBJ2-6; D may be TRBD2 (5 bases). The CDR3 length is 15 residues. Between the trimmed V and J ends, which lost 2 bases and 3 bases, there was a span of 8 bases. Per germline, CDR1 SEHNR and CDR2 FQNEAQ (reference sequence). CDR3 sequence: CASSLMAGGANVLTF. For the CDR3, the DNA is TGTGCCAGCAGCTTAATGGCGGGTGGGGCCAACGTCCTGACTTTC. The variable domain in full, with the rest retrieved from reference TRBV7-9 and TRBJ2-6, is DTGVSQNPRHKITKRGQNVTFRCDPISEHNRLYWYRQTLGQGPEFLTYFQNEAQLEKSRLLSDRFSAERPKGSFSTLEIQRTEQGDSAMYLCASSLMAGGANVLTFGAGSRLTVL.

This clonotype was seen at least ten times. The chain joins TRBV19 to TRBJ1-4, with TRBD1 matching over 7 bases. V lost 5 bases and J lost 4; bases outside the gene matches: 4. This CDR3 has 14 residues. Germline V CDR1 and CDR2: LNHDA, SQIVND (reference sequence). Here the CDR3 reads CASSLTGINEKLFF. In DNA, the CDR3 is TGTGCCAGTAGTCTGACAGGGATTAATGAAAAACTGTTTTTT.

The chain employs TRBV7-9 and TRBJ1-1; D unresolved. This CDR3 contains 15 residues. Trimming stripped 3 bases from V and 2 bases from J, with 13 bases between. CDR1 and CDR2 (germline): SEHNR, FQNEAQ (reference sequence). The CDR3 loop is CASSFTGAANTEAFF. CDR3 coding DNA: TGTGCCAGCAGCTTCACGGGTGCGGCCAACACTGAAGCTTTCTTT.

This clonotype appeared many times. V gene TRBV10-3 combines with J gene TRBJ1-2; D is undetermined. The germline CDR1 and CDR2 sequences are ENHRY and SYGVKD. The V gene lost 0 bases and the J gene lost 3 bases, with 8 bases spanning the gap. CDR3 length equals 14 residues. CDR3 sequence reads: CAISESTAYYGYTF. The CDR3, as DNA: TGTGCCATCAGTGAGTCGACGGCCTACTATGGCTACACCTTC.

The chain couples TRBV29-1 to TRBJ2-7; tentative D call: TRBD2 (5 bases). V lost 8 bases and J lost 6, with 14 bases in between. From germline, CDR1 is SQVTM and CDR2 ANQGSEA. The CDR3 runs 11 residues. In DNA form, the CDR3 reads TGCAGCTTAAGGTCTAGCCGCGAGCAGTACTTC. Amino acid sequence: CSLRSSREQYF.